This T cell receptor (beta chain) was profiled in a study of cytomegalovirus exposure and HLA in healthy donors. Regarding this clone: Its antigen remains unidentified.

Overall study findings and caveats: Later, an analysis showed that TCR beta chains associated with HLA were more clonally expanded than others that were equally common. By a later analysis, the bulk of CMV-associated TCR beta chains appeared HLA-restricted. According to an earlier analysis, most TCR beta V segments yielded productive rearrangements about 90% or about 30% of the time.

Trimming removed 7 bases at V and 7 bases at J, with 11 bases between. Germline V gene data show CDR1 as SQVTM and CDR2 as ANQGSEA. The CDR3 has 11 amino acids. Researchers ran the PCR with 60 Vbeta and 13 Jbeta primers. Clones were sequenced by immunoSEQ multiplex PCR, and TCRdb holds only the in-frame ones, with some missing. This table has over 110,000 clones, more than 75% appearing once. The V and J genes are TRBV29-1 and TRBJ2-1, with D tentatively TRBD2 (5 bases). Sample: PBMCs. The receptor comes from a middle-aged woman in good health and CMV-seropositive. The chain's CDR3 is CSAAVGNEQFF. The CDR3, as DNA: TGCAGCGCAGCGGTAGGGAATGAGCAGTTCTTC.